This T cell receptor beta chain appears in the sequencing data of a study of OX40 agonist ivuxolimab in advanced cancers. The ends were cut back, 4 bases at V and 7 bases at J, with 12 bases in the middle. Germline loops: CDR1 SGDLS, CDR2 YYNGEE. This CDR3 region has 14 residues. The table came from immunoSEQ multiplex PCR; TCRdb's copy has only in-frame clones and leaves some out. Of tens of thousands of clones listed, about 89% are singletons. Findings and caveats of the study: Expanded clones were, on average, more numerous among CD8+ T cells than CD4+. It was not determined which antigens were specifically recognized by the peripheral T cells that had undergone clonal expansion. Clones of CD4+ and CD8+ blood T cells grew by week 6 at doses of 0.1 to 3.0 mg/kg.

About this clone: Its antigen is currently unknown.

The origin of this receptor is an adult with an advanced solid tumor such as melanoma, head and neck, liver or kidney cancer. The V and J genes are TRBV9 and TRBJ1-6; D gene uncertain. Sequenced material: CD4+ or CD8+ T cells sorted from blood, taken in a trial of the OX40 agonist ivuxolimab. The CDR3 region is CASSPQLANSPLHF. The CDR3 region has the DNA TGTGCCAGCAGCCCCCAGTTGGCGAATTCACCCCTCCACTTT.